This TCR beta chain was identified during a study of blood T cell repertoires in COVID-19 (dated by TCRdb to about 2020). Some background on the complete study: Samples from collaborators originated in the United States, Italy and Spain and spanned both the acute and convalescent phases of COVID-19. The material from the prospective study consisted of cDNA or gDNA derived from T cells, B-cell-depleted T cells, or PBMCs. The dataset comprised deeply sampled blood TCRbeta repertoires from subjects exposed to, actively infected with, or recovered from COVID-19. The repertoires were made available in a free public database intended to serve as a resource for research on the immune response to SARS-CoV-2. The samples were drawn from the first 160 participants of the ongoing ImmuneRACE study and from 950 to 1,500 subjects provided by 6 global collaborators. The sample metadata nearly always contained a de-identified subject ID, COVID-19 status, age in years and sex. Where HLA class I and class II types were available, the types were taken from metadata supplied by the sample provider, not from assay-based typing.

As for this clone: The clone's antigen remains unknown. No much larger clone exists at a distance of one base, and base qualities are not known.

Germline trimming: 2 bases from V, 1 base from J; junction bases outside gene matches: 10. Taken from cysteine to phenylalanine, the CDR3 has 17 residues. Solely the CDR3 DNA is kept, with 51 bases framed from the first base. According to the germline V gene, CDR1 reads LGHNT and CDR2 reads FRNRAP. TCRbeta CDR3 regions were amplified from genomic DNA using the immunoSEQ Assay, a bias-controlled multiplex PCR. As for how the authors treated the data: The number of nucleated cells in each sample was estimated by amplification of reference gene primers within the assay. To quantify the absolute abundance of each unique TCRbeta CDR3 rearrangement, sequence reads were collapsed and filtered. For each sample, productive Simpson clonality was calculated by taking the square root of Simpson's diversity index across productive rearrangements. Imported from immuneACCESS, the table was reduced by TCRdb to in-frame sequences with V and J called. These copies leave out some clones; in studies compared against another copy, an unresolved V gene accounts for under half, and the cause of the remainder is not known. V and J calls and clone size are given by that table; D and trimming were obtained from the DNA. This sample holds around 140,000 clones; about 89% were observed only once. The ten largest clones capture under 2.5% of the sample.

Collaborating institutions collected whole blood in K2EDTA tubes following their own protocols. For TCRbeta analysis, collaborators shipped samples in one of three forms: frozen whole blood, isolated PBMCs, or DNA extracted from either of those sample types. What the study reported, not specific to this receptor: How much clinical and demographic metadata was included differed by source and by participant, and the metadata was provided uncurated.

The rearrangement joined TRBV12-5 to TRBJ1-1, with TRBD1 matching 7 junction bases. This receptor was obtained from a man aged 45-60 years with active COVID-19. Sequenced input: peripheral blood. The encoded CDR3 is CASGLPSRTGGNTEAFF. Read as DNA, the sequence is TGTGCTAGTGGTTTGCCCTCCCGGACAGGCGGGAACACTGAAGCTTTCTTT.